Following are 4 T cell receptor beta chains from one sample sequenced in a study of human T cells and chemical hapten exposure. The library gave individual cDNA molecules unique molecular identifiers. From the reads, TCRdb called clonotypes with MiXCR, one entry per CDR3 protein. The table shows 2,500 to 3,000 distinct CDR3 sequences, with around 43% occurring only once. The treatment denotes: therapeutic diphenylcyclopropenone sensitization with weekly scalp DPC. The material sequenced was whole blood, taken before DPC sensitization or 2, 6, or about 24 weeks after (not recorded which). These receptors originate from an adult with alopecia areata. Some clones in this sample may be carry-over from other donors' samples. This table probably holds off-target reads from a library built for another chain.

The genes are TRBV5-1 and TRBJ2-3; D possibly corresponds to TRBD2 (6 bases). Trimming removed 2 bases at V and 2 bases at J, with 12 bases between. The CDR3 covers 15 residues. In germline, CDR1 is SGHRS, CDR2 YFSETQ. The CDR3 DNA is TGCGCCAGCAGCTTAAATACGGGAGCCACAGATACGCAGTATTTT. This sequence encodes CASSLNTGATDTQYF. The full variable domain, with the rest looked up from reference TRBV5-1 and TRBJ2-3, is KAGVTQTPRYLIKTRGQQVTLSCSPISGHRSVSWYQQTPGQGLQFLFEYFSETQRNKGNFPGRFSGRQFSNSRSEMNVSTLELGDSALYLCASSLNTGATDTQYFGPGTRLTVL.

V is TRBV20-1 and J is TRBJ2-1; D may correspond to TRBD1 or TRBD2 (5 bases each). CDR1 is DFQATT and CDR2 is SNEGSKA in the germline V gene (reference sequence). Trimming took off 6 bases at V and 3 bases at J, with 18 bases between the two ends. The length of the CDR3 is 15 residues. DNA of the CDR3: TGCAGTGCCCGCCCCCGGGACGCAAACTACAATGAGCAGTTCTTC. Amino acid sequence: CSARPRDANYNEQFF.

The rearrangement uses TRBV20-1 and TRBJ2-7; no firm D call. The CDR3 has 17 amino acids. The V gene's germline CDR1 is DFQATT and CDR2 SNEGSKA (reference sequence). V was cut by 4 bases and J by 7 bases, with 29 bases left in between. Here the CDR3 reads CSANPPEPRAAVKEQYV. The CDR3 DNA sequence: TGCAGTGCTAACCCACCGGAACCCCGGGCAGCCGTTAAGGAGCAGTACGTC.

The CDR3 protein is CASSPRTSNDEQFF. Here the CDR3 DNA reads TGTGCCAGCAGCCCCCGGACTAGTAACGATGAGCAGTTCTTC. The rearrangement uses TRBV11-2 and TRBJ2-1, with 7 bases aligning to TRBD2. V shed 5 bases and J 8 bases; nucleotides not matched to a gene: 9. The CDR3 length is 14 residues. Germline V gene sequence: CDR1 SGHAT, CDR2 FQNNGV.